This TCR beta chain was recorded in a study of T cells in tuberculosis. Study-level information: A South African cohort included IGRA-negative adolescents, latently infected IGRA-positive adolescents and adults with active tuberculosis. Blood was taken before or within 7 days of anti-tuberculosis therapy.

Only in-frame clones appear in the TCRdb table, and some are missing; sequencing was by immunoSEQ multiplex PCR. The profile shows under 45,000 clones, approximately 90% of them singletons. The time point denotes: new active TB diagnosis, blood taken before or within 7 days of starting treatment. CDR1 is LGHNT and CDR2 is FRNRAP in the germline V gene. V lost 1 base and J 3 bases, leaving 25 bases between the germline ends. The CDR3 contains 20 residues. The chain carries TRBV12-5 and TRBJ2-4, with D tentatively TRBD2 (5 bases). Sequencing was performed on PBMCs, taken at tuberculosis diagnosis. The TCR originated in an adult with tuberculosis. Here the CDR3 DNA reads TGTGCTAGTGGTTTGGACAACGGGAAGACCCGTGCGGAAGGCAAAAACATTCAGTACTTC. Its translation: CASGLDNGKTRAEGKNIQYF.